This TCR beta chain is drawn from a study of blood T cell repertoires in COVID-19. The V gene's germline CDR1 is SGHVS and CDR2 FQNEAQ. The CDR3 has 14 residues. V dropped 1 base and J dropped 4; count of bases not matched to a gene: 0. In the original analysis: Reference gene primer amplification in the assay estimated nucleated cell counts. Measured with immunoSEQ multiplex PCR; TCRdb has only the in-frame clones, and not every one. Clonal size and the V and J genes are those of that table, whereas D and trimming came from the DNA. The repertoire holds tens of thousands of clones, with 75% to 80% as singletons.

This receptor was taken from a human donor with active or convalescent COVID-19. The donor label of this sample is uncertain. The sample consisted of peripheral blood. This chain joins TRBV7-8 and TRBJ1-1, with 10 bases that match TRBD1. The CDR3, as DNA: TGTGCCAGCAGCTTAGGACAGGGGGCCACTGAAGCTTTCTTT. Translated: CASSLGQGATEAFF.